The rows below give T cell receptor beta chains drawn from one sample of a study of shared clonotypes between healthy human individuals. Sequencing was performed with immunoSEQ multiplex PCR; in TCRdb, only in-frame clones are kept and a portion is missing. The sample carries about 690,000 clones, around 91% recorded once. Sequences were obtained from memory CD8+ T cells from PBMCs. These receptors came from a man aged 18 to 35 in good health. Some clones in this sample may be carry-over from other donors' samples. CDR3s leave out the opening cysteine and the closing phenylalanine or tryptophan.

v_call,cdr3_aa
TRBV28,ASSFRDRGVEEELF
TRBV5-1,ASSLAGFGAHGYT
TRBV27,ASSWDTGGLNTGELF
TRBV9,ASSGLNRGSNEQF
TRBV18,ASSPDAYEQY
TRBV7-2,ASSLSWPASYEQY
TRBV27,ASSLSIAGGEQF
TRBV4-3,ASSQWTAGGWGNTIY
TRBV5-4,ASSLRAVTEQF
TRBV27,ASSLGTVYEQY
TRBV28,ASRPDRGYEQY
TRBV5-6,ASSPGLYYEQY
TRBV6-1,ASSRTEARYGYT
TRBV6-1,ASSARTGLYEQY
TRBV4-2,ASSQEGTGGVYEQY
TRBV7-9,ATPGDSISYNEQF
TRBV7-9,ASSSGPGEQY
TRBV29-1,SVGDPSQRDGYT
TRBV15,ATSRTSGGVEGYT
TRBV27,ASSLREYLYNEQF
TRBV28,ASSINEKLF
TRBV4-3,ASSHNRDRVYEQY
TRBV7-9,ASSIGMGEQY
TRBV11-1,ASSLVLRGYVRNEQF
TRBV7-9,ASSFVPSYGYT
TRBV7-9,ASSQGTSGDYNEQF
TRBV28,ASVPRDREVTEAF
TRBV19,ASSPRANRQADTQY
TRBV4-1,ASSQPGQGAYEQY
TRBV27,ASSLSRGLGSGELF
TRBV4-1,ASSPLGGVPNQPQH
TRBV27,ASMSRDSVRYGYT
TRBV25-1,ASSWTGTEQY
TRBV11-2,ASSEGGRVIENIQY
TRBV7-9,ASSLVRRRTQY
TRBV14,ASSQAGGGHGYT